These 9 T cell receptor beta chains originate from one sample sequenced in a study of T cell repertoires in MIS-A myocarditis. Sequencing was performed with immunoSEQ multiplex PCR; in TCRdb, only in-frame clones are kept and a portion is missing. The sample contains 10,000 to 13,000 clones, 65% to 90% of which appear only once. Material for sequencing was right ventricle heart tissue obtained at autopsy. Receptor source: a man younger than 30 with fulminant myocarditis from multisystem inflammatory syndrome in adults (MIS-A) after COVID-19.

V is TRBV4-1 and J is TRBJ2-2; D might be TRBD2 (5 bases). The CDR3 totals 15 residues. Germline-derived CDR1 and CDR2 are MGHRA and YSYEKL. Trimming took off 0 bases at V and 3 bases at J, with 8 bases between the two ends. The CDR3 here is CASSQEGSYTGELFF. CDR3 coding DNA: TGCGCCAGCAGCCAAGAAGGGAGTTACACCGGGGAGCTGTTTTTT.

This clone is labeled as medium-sized. V gene TRBV7-9 combines with J gene TRBJ1-2, with no clear D. Trimming removed 1 base from V and 3 bases from J, with 12 bases in between. The germline gives CDR1 SEHNR, CDR2 FQNEAQ (reference sequence). CDR3 length equals 15 residues. CDR3: CASSLVLQADYGYTF. The CDR3 nucleotides are TGTGCCAGCAGCTTAGTTCTCCAAGCAGACTATGGCTACACCTTC.

This chain uses TRBV4-3 with TRBJ2-7; no reliable D call. V lost 1 base to trimming and J lost 2 bases, with 12 bases between them. This CDR3 contains 15 residues. From germline, CDR1 is LGHNA and CDR2 YSLEER. The CDR3: CASSQANAIPYEQYF. Written as DNA, the CDR3 is TGCGCCAGCAGCCAAGCGAACGCGATCCCCTACGAGCAGTACTTC.

This clone was seen only a few times. The chain couples TRBV6-6 to TRBJ2-7; D is unresolved. There are 12 residues in the CDR3. Germline V lookup: CDR1 MNHNY, CDR2 SVGAGI (reference sequence). With 5 bases removed from V and 3 bases from J, the gap between germline ends came to 8 bases. The CDR3 reads CASSQDGYEQYF. The CDR3 DNA reads as TGTGCCAGCAGTCAGGACGGCTACGAGCAGTACTTC.

A single count supports this clone. The J gene is TRBJ1-1, the V gene TRBV13, with unresolved D. The CDR3 runs to 14 residues. The V gene's germline CDR1 is PRHDT and CDR2 FYEKMQ (reference sequence). Trimming left V 2 bases short and J 1 base short, with 8 bases between. CDR3 in DNA: TGTGCCAGCAGCTTATTGGCCCCGAACACTGAAGCTTTCTTT. Its protein is CASSLLAPNTEAFF.

This clone was picked up one time. The gene calls are TRBV27 and TRBJ2-3; the match to TRBD2 covers 7 bases. The CDR3 has 15 residues. Looked up from germline, CDR1 is MNHEY and CDR2 is SMNVEV (reference sequence). Unmatched junction bases numbered 6, after V lost 0 bases and J lost 6 bases. Here the CDR3 reads CASSLSGGGEDTQYF. CDR3 bases: TGTGCCAGCAGTTTATCCGGTGGGGGGGAGGATACGCAGTATTTT.

This chain connects TRBV6-5 to TRBJ1-1; D remains ambiguous. Trimming removed 10 bases from V and 1 base from J, with 19 bases in between. Germline values: CDR1 MNHEY, CDR2 SVGAGI. This CDR3 has 15 residues. CDR3 nucleotide sequence: TGTGCCACTCTATCCCGCGCAAGAAGGAACACTGAAGCTTTCTTT. The encoded protein is CATLSRARRNTEAFF.

The V gene is TRBV18, the J gene TRBJ2-5; possibly TRBD2 for D (6 bases). This CDR3 region has 15 residues. Per the germline V gene, CDR1 is KGHSH and CDR2 is LQKENI. Trimming removed 3 bases from V and 2 bases from J, with 13 bases in between. CDR3 coding DNA: TGTGCCAGCTCACCTTTCAGGGCGGGACAAGAGACCCAGTACTTC. This encodes CASSPFRAGQETQYF.

The rearrangement joins TRBV15 to TRBJ1-6; D perhaps matches TRBD1 (6 bases). The germline V gene encodes CDR1 LNHNV and CDR2 YYDKDF (reference sequence). The V and J ends lost 5 bases and 13 bases respectively, with 15 bases between them. This CDR3 contains 13 residues. In DNA form, the CDR3 reads TGTGCCACCAGCCTAGACCAGGGACATCCCCTCCACTTT. Translated: CATSLDQGHPLHF.